The 31 T cell receptor beta chains in this list originate from one sample, sequenced in a study of Tregs in tolerant kidney transplant recipients (dated by TCRdb to the late 2010s). The library was obtained by the immunoSEQ multiplex PCR assay. TCRdb re-hosts the immuneACCESS table, in-frame sequences only. Its copies lack some clones; in the studies checked, an unresolved V gene accounts for under half of them, and the cause for the rest is not known. This sample gives fewer than 65,000 clones in total; 70% to 90% of them show up just once. 2.1% of the sample is in the top ten clones. The sample's time point label, in plain terms: blood sample drawn before combined kidney and bone marrow transplant. The sequencing here drew on Tregs from blood, taken before the transplant. The receptors were sampled from a human donor who received a combined kidney and bone marrow transplant.

This chain joins TRBV19 and TRBJ2-2; 7 bases match TRBD1. This CDR3 contains 14 residues. V shed 6 bases, J shed 3 bases, and the junction held 4 bases outside the gene matches. Germline V gives CDR1 LNHDA, CDR2 SQIVND (reference sequence). CDR3 DNA sequence: TGTGCCAGTAGGGACAGGTTCGACACCGGGGAGCTGTTTTTT. Translating gives CASRDRFDTGELFF.

The CDR3 loop reads CASSYYSRALFGDEQFF. CDR3 bases: TGTGCCAGCAGCTATTATAGCCGGGCCTTATTCGGCGATGAGCAGTTCTTC. This chain joins TRBV7-8 and TRBJ2-1; no definite D call. V lost 4 bases and J lost 8, with 24 bases in between. The CDR3 loop spans 17 amino acids. Germline CDR1 SGHVS, CDR2 FQNEAQ. The variable domain in full, completed from reference TRBV7-8 and TRBJ2-1, reads GAGVSQSPRYKVAKRGQDVALRCDPISGHVSLFWYQQALGQGPEFLTYFQNEAQLDKSGLPSDRFFAERPEGSVSTLKIQRTQQEDSAVYLCASSYYSRALFGDEQFFGPGTRLTVL.

This chain connects TRBV2 to TRBJ1-2, with D hard to call. V dropped 3 bases and J dropped 4 bases, with 12 bases sitting between them. The germline V gene encodes CDR1 SNHLY and CDR2 FYNNEI. This CDR3 is 14 amino acids long. The CDR3, as DNA: TGTGCCAGCAGTGAGGGGTCGCGGGGCTATGGCTACACCTTC. Its translation is CASSEGSRGYGYTF.

The V gene is TRBV30, the J gene TRBJ2-5; D is ambiguous. Trimming removed 0 bases at V and 4 bases at J, with 18 bases between. This CDR3 contains 16 residues. Germline V gene sequence: CDR1 GTSNPN, CDR2 SVGIG (reference sequence). In DNA form, the CDR3 reads TGTGCCTGGAGTGTAAGTCGCGGCGGTATCACAGAGACCCAGTACTTC. It translates to CAWSVSRGGITETQYF.

The chain employs TRBV5-6 and TRBJ1-3; maybe TRBD1 (6 bases). V was pared by 2 bases and J by 2 bases, with 11 bases between. Germline assignment: CDR1 SGHDT and CDR2 YYEEEE. The CDR3 is 15 residues long. The CDR3 sequence is CASSLTGHAGNTIYF. The CDR3 DNA sequence: TGTGCCAGCAGCTTAACGGGACACGCTGGAAACACCATATATTTT.

The genes are TRBV28 and TRBJ2-5; 9 bases match TRBD2. The V gene end was trimmed by 6 bases and the J gene end by 1 base; junction bases not matched to a gene: 9. The CDR3 has 16 residues. CDR1 and CDR2 (germline): MDHEN, SYDVKM. CDR3 DNA: TGTGCCAGCAGCCAAGGTAGCGGGAGTCCCCAAGAGACCCAGTACTTC. The encoded protein is CASSQGSGSPQETQYF.

A single count supports this clone. The gene calls are TRBV7-9 and TRBJ2-5; D is possibly TRBD2 (5 bases). The CDR3 has 13 residues. Germline V lookup: CDR1 SEHNR, CDR2 FQNEAQ (reference sequence). Trimming removed 4 bases from V and 5 bases from J, with 11 bases in between. For the CDR3, the DNA is TGTGCCAGCAGCTCAACTAGGACGGAGACCCAGTACTTC. Encoded protein: CASSSTRTETQYF.

The chain uses TRBV11-3 and TRBJ1-6; TRBD1 agrees at 7 bases. There are 15 residues in the CDR3. The trim removed 5 bases at V and 4 bases at J, leaving 5 bases unmatched. In germline, CDR1 is SGHNT, CDR2 YENEEA. The CDR3 coding sequence is TGTGCCAGCAGCCCGGGACAGATTTATAATTCACCCCTCCACTTT. It codes for CASSPGQIYNSPLHF.

Regarding this clone: Because the CDR3 is missing its conserved closing phenylalanine or tryptophan, this is likely a read error. The rearrangement links TRBV5-1 to TRBJ1-6, with a tentative D call TRBD1 (5 bases). The CDR3 is made up of 13 amino acids. V was cut by 6 bases and J by 6 bases, with 10 bases left in between. CDR1 and CDR2 from the germline V gene are SGHRS and YFSETQ. CDR3 sequence (DNA): TGCGCCAGCACCGGCAGGGTTAATTCACCCCTCCACCTT. This encodes CASTGRVNSPLHL.

The V call is TRBV18, the J call TRBJ2-3; possibly TRBD2 for D (5 bases). This CDR3 region has 16 residues. CDR1 is KGHSH, CDR2 LQKENI, per germline. Trimming removed 2 bases from V and 1 base from J, with 13 bases in between. Written as DNA, the CDR3 is TGTGCCAGCTCACCATGGCTAGCAGAGGGCACAGATACGCAGTATTTT. Translating gives CASSPWLAEGTDTQYF. Full variable domain (rest looked up from reference TRBV18 and TRBJ2-3): NAGVMQNPRHLVRRRGQEARLRCSPMKGHSHVYWYRQLPEEGLKFMVYLQKENIIDESGMPKERFSAEFPKEGPSILRIQQVVRGDSAAYFCASSPWLAEGTDTQYFGPGTRLTVL.

The J gene is TRBJ2-3, the V gene TRBV11-3; D not resolved. The V and J ends lost 9 bases and 1 base respectively, with 11 bases between them. The germline V gene encodes CDR1 SGHNT and CDR2 YENEEA. The CDR3 has 13 amino acids. The CDR3 bases are TGTGCCAGTAAACTCGGCGGCACAGATACGCAGTATTTT. Its protein product is CASKLGGTDTQYF. Variable domain in full (rest from reference TRBV11-3 and TRBJ2-3): EAGVVQSPRYKIIEKKQPVAFWCNPISGHNTLYWYLQNLGQGPELLIRYENEEAVDDSQLPKDRFSAERLKGVDSTLKIQPAELGDSAVYLCASKLGGTDTQYFGPGTRLTVL.

The V gene is TRBV5-4, the J gene TRBJ1-4; D is uncertain. CDR1 and CDR2 (germline): SGHNT, YYREEE (reference sequence). V lost 8 bases and J lost 5, with 13 bases in between. The CDR3 is made up of 13 amino acids. CDR3 loop: CASSQRGNEKLFF. In DNA form, the CDR3 reads TGTGCCAGTTCACAGAGAGGGAATGAAAAACTGTTTTTT.

The CDR3 is CASSFWVRGTEAFF. CDR3 DNA: TGTGCCAGCAGTTTCTGGGTCAGGGGCACTGAAGCTTTCTTT. The chain joins TRBV28 to TRBJ1-1; tentatively, D is TRBD1 (6 bases). V was cut by 3 bases and J by 4 bases, with 12 bases left in between. This CDR3 comprises 14 residues. The germline V gene encodes CDR1 MDHEN and CDR2 SYDVKM.

The J gene is TRBJ1-1, the V gene TRBV18; TRBD1 might be the D (6 bases). V lost 5 bases and J lost 4, with 14 bases in between. The germline CDR1 and CDR2 sequences are KGHSH and LQKENI. The CDR3 sequence is 14 residues long. The CDR3 region has the DNA TGTGCCAGCTCAGCAGAGGGGGGAGGCACTGAAGCTTTCTTT. This gives the protein CASSAEGGGTEAFF.

The CDR3 region has the DNA TGTGCCAGCAGTTCGACCGGGAGAGGAGCAGATACGCAGTATTTT. Encoded protein: CASSSTGRGADTQYF. V is TRBV14 and J is TRBJ2-3, with D tentatively TRBD2 (6 bases). Trimming cost V 6 bases and J 4 bases, with 17 bases left between them. The germline gives CDR1 SGHDN, CDR2 FVKESK. The CDR3 covers 15 residues. Combining the CDR3 with reference TRBV14 and TRBJ2-3 gives the whole variable domain EAGVTQFPSHSVIEKGQTVTLRCDPISGHDNLYWYRRVMGKEIKFLLHFVKESKQDESGMPNNRFLAERTGGTYSTLKVQPAELEDSGVYFCASSSTGRGADTQYFGPGTRLTVL.

This chain links TRBV2 with TRBJ2-7; possibly TRBD2 for D (5 bases). Per germline, CDR1 SNHLY and CDR2 FYNNEI. The CDR3 runs 14 residues. The V and J ends lost 3 bases and 3 bases respectively, with 12 bases between them. The CDR3 sequence is CASSERTHLYEQYF. The CDR3 DNA follows: TGTGCCAGCAGTGAGAGGACTCACCTCTACGAGCAGTACTTC.

The V call is TRBV19, the J call TRBJ2-1; 11 nucleotides agree with TRBD2. In germline, CDR1 is LNHDA, CDR2 SQIVND (reference sequence). This CDR3 has 17 amino acids. With 7 bases clipped from V and 2 bases from J, the junction kept 10 bases outside the gene matches. The CDR3 spells CASKRLAGGNTYNEQFF. The CDR3 bases are TGTGCCAGTAAAAGGCTAGCGGGAGGTAATACCTACAATGAGCAGTTCTTC. Filled out from reference TRBV19 and TRBJ2-1, the complete variable domain reads DGGITQSPKYLFRKEGQNVTLSCEQNLNHDAMYWYRQDPGQGLRLIYYSQIVNDFQKGDIAEGYSVSREKKESFPLTVTSAQKNPTAFYLCASKRLAGGNTYNEQFFGPGTRLTVL.

The rearrangement links TRBV5-4 to TRBJ2-7; 11 bases align to TRBD2. CDR3 size: 15 residues. V dropped 1 base and J dropped 7; count of bases not matched to a gene: 7. The germline gives CDR1 SGHNT, CDR2 YYREEE (reference sequence). The DNA for the CDR3 is TGTGCCAGCAGCTTGAATAGCGGGGGGGGTGAAGAGCAGTACTTC. This encodes CASSLNSGGGEEQYF.

The gene calls are TRBV5-6 and TRBJ2-7, with 9 positions matching TRBD2. This CDR3 has 18 residues. CDR1 and CDR2 from the germline V gene are SGHDT and YYEEEE. The V gene end was trimmed by 2 bases and the J gene end by 9 bases; junction bases not matched to a gene: 21. CDR3 DNA: TGTGCCAGCAGCTTATGGGTTAGCGGGAGTCCCCAGCTTCGTGGGCAGTACTTC. Protein sequence: CASSLWVSGSPQLRGQYF.

This chain connects TRBV7-2 to TRBJ2-1, with a tentative D call TRBD1 (5 bases). Germline V CDR1 and CDR2: SGHTA, FQGNSA. CDR3 length equals 15 residues. V dropped 1 base and J dropped 6 bases, with 13 bases sitting between them. The CDR3 loop is CASSLGGLRSNEQFF. The CDR3 nucleotides are TGTGCCAGCAGCTTAGGGGGCCTTCGGAGCAATGAGCAGTTCTTC. Filled out from reference TRBV7-2 and TRBJ2-1, the complete variable domain reads GAGVSQSPSNKVTEKGKDVELRCDPISGHTALYWYRQSLGQGLEFLIYFQGNSAPDKSGLPSDRFSAERTGGSVSTLTIQRTQQEDSAVYLCASSLGGLRSNEQFFGPGTRLTVL.

The chain is built from TRBV16 and TRBJ2-3; TRBD2 agrees at 9 bases. The CDR3 spans 17 residues. V trimming: 4 bases; J trimming: 0 bases; junction bases outside the gene matches: 8. Per germline, CDR1 KGHSY and CDR2 FQNENV. CDR3 sequence: CASSPVGLAGSTDTQYF. For the CDR3, the DNA is TGTGCCAGCAGCCCTGTAGGGCTAGCGGGGAGCACAGATACGCAGTATTTT.

This clone is judged medium-sized. V usage is TRBV6-1 and J usage is TRBJ1-5, with D hard to call. The V end lost 7 bases, the J end lost 2 bases, and 15 bases lay between the germline ends. Germline V gives CDR1 MNHNS, CDR2 SASEGT. The CDR3 consists of 15 residues. CDR3 sequence (DNA): TGTGCCAGCACCTCGGAGCCTTGGGGCAATCAGCCCCAGCATTTT. This gives the protein CASTSEPWGNQPQHF.

This clone was observed once. This chain connects TRBV13 to TRBJ2-5; 9 positions match TRBD1. Germline values: CDR1 PRHDT, CDR2 FYEKMQ (reference sequence). The CDR3 runs to 15 residues. Germline trimming cut 1 base from V and 3 bases from J; bases unmatched to any gene: 3. CDR3 bases: TGTGCCAGCAGCTTAGCCTGGACAGGGGAAGAGACCCAGTACTTC. Protein: CASSLAWTGEETQYF.

Only a few counts were recorded for this clone. V gene TRBV5-3 combines with J gene TRBJ1-1; 9 nucleotides align to TRBD1. TRBV5-3 is filed as an ORF, its function uncertain. V was clipped by 0 bases and J by 8 bases; unmatched bases: 11. CDR3 length equals 16 residues. In DNA, the CDR3 is TGTGCCAGAAGCTTGGGGCTAGACAGGGGGTCAACCGAAGCTTTCTTT. It encodes CARSLGLDRGSTEAFF.

The chain recombines TRBV4-1 with TRBJ2-1; D call uncertain. CDR1 and CDR2 from the germline V gene are MGHRA and YSYEKL. This CDR3 spans 16 amino acids. V shed 1 base and J shed 5 bases, with 15 bases lying between them. Here the CDR3 reads CASSQGHRTANNEQFF. The CDR3 DNA sequence: TGCGCCAGCAGCCAAGGTCACCGGACGGCTAACAATGAGCAGTTCTTC.

This chain joins TRBV7-2 and TRBJ2-7, with TRBD2 as a possible D gene (6 bases). This CDR3 spans 17 amino acids. Deletions cut 0 bases from V and 5 bases from J, with 20 bases between. Germline CDR1 and CDR2: SGHTA and FQGNSA. The chain's CDR3 is CASSLAGPGAIEHEQYF. The CDR3 nucleotides are TGTGCCAGCAGCTTAGCGGGGCCGGGAGCGATCGAGCACGAGCAGTACTTC.

This clone showed up just once. The CDR3 here is CASSLPGLGGYTF. The CDR3 DNA follows: TGTGCCAGCAGTTTACCAGGGTTAGGCGGCTACACCTTC. V is TRBV28 and J is TRBJ1-2; D may be TRBD1 (5 bases). The germline CDR1 and CDR2 sequences are MDHEN and SYDVKM. Trimming took off 2 bases at V and 8 bases at J, with 12 bases between the two ends. This CDR3 comprises 13 residues.

The chain is built from TRBV6-1 and TRBJ2-7, with a weak D call TRBD2 (5 bases). The germline V gene encodes CDR1 MNHNS and CDR2 SASEGT. The V end lost 11 bases, the J end lost 5 bases, and 13 bases lay between the germline ends. This CDR3 spans 11 amino acids. This CDR3 is CAVRRVHEQYF. The CDR3 DNA reads TGTGCCGTGCGGCGGGTCCACGAGCAGTACTTC.

This chain uses TRBV15 with TRBJ1-4; D is ambiguous. With 2 bases removed from V and 7 bases from J, the gap between germline ends came to 8 bases. The germline V gene has CDR1 LNHNV and CDR2 YYDKDF (reference sequence). This CDR3 is built from 13 residues. The CDR3: CATSRTPTEKLFF. CDR3 coding DNA: TGTGCCACCAGCAGAACCCCGACTGAAAAACTGTTTTTT.

This clone was seen a single time. This rearrangement joins TRBV5-1 to TRBJ1-3; D gene uncertain. V was trimmed by 0 bases and J by 0 bases, leaving 10 bases between them. CDR3 length: 16 amino acids. CDR1 and CDR2 (germline): SGHRS, YFSETQ. CDR3: CASSLAPGASGNTIYF. The DNA of the CDR3 is TGCGCCAGCAGCTTGGCCCCGGGAGCCTCTGGAAACACCATATATTTT.

CDR3 coding DNA: TGTGCCAGCAGCCCGGACAGGGGTCCGGGAGAGCAGTACTTC. Translating it yields CASSPDRGPGEQYF. The rearrangement links TRBV7-9 to TRBJ2-7, with 9 bases lining up with TRBD1. Unmatched junction bases numbered 9, after V lost 5 bases and J lost 7 bases. Looked up from germline, CDR1 is SEHNR and CDR2 is FQNEAQ (reference sequence). The CDR3 is 14 residues long.